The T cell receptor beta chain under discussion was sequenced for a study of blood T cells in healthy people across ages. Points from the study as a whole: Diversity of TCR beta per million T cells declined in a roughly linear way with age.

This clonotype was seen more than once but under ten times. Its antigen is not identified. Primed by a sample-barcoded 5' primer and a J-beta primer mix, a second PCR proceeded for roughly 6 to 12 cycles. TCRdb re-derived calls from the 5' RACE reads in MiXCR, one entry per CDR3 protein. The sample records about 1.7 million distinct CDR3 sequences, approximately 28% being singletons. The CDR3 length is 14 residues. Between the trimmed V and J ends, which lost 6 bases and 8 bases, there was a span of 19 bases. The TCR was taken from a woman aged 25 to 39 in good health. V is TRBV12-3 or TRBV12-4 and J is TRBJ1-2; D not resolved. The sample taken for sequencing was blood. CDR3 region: CASSSPARARGYTF. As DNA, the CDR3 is TGTGCCAGCAGCAGCCCCGCCCGGGCACGCGGCTACACCTTC.